A single T cell receptor beta chain is shown here with its context. Its target is unknown. This sample was taken from a study of breast tumors, draining lymph nodes, adjacent tissues. Findings of the study overall: Data fit most tumor T cells coming from lymph node, expanding in tumor.

One entry per CDR3 protein results from TCRdb running MiXCR on the multiplex PCR reads. The sample includes some 65,000 distinct CDR3 sequences, roughly 40% of them seen just once. Sequencing was carried out using breast tumor tissue. The receptor comes from a female donor with breast cancer. Some clones in this sample may be carry-over from other donors' samples.

CDR3 loop: CATSVDGQGAGGDLETQYF. The CDR3 nucleotides read TGTGCCACCAGCGTTGACGGGCAGGGTGCTGGCGGGGACCTAGAGACCCAGTACTTC. The gene calls are TRBV24-1 and TRBJ2-5, with D perhaps matching TRBD2 (6 bases). From germline, CDR1 is KGHDR and CDR2 SFDVKD. This CDR3 comprises 19 residues. The V end was cut by 7 bases, the J end by 4 bases, with 30 bases between.